This T cell receptor beta chain was retrieved from a study of beta chain features in type 1 diabetes (dated 2018 in TCRdb). With regard to the full study: Mean age, gender distribution, total cell number and subset yield were not different between patients and healthy donors. A total of roughly 98,000,000 sorted cells were examined across all samples, and a strong correlation was observed between cell number per subset and RNA yield. The study compared the TCRB repertoires of sorted circulating CD4+ T cell subsets in recently diagnosed type 1 diabetes patients with those in matched healthy donors. Regulatory and stem cell-like memory subsets were isolated from only 8 patients and roughly 8 healthy donors, whereas naive and central memory subsets came from all 30 or so donors.

Trimming removed 4 bases from V and 0 bases from J, leaving 8 bases between the germline ends. Including the terminal cysteine and phenylalanine, the CDR3 comprises 14 residues. The sequence is cut down to CDR3 DNA, 42 bases in frame from base 1. CDR1 and CDR2 are read off the germline V gene (reference sequence) as SEHNR and FQNEAQ. Points the paper makes about the study in general: Patients with type 1 diabetes made fewer insertions and deleted more nucleotides at VDJ recombination sites, implying thymic rearrangement abnormalities. A moderate but significant shortening of TCRB CDR3 length was observed in type 1 diabetes patients in all four CD4+ subsets. Because cDNA was sequenced instead of genomic DNA, activated cells with high expression could be over-represented, although the groups did not differ in activation or CD3 levels. Naive, central memory and regulatory TCRB repertoires appeared to be more alike among patients than among healthy donors. Shorter templates might be favored by PCR, yet because patient and control samples were amplified and corrected together, any such skew would affect both groups equally. HLA sub-analyses involved small numbers of individuals, so any influence of HLA type on TCRB rearrangement remained unresolved.

This clone has more than one count but fewer than ten. There is no known antigen for this receptor. No base-level quality is on record; no much larger clone is a single base apart. Each donor gave one peripheral blood draw, averaging approximately 0.12 L, which was collected into heparinised tubes. A BD FACSAria II and a panel including CD45RO, CCR7, CD25, CD127, CD95 and CD27 were used to sort naive, central memory, regulatory and stem cell-like memory CD4+ T cells. All sorted populations exceeded 95% purity. PBMCs were isolated right away by Lymphoprep density gradient centrifugation and were stained directly, without culture. So that batch effects would be minimized, each experiment stained and sorted samples in pairs, pairing one healthy donor with one patient. The entire amount of isolated RNA was reverse transcribed using the High Capacity cDNA Reverse Transcription Kit, so the sequenced TCRB transcripts were expressed ones. For stem cell-like memory T cell samples, survey-depth immunoSEQ sequencing was used, averaging about 1 million total reads per sample. Sorted cells were lysed in RLT buffer, and RNA was extracted using DNase-treated RNeasy Micro or Mini kits according to cell number. Each cell subset was processed on its own to prevent cross-contamination, while patient and healthy donor samples were processed together. The immunoSEQ multiplex PCR was used to amplify TCRB sequences from cDNA, generating 87-bp fragments that spanned the CDR3 region. Sequencing of the amplicons was done on the Illumina HiSeq platform. In the authors' own workflow: PCR bias was corrected computationally using synthetic template baselines, and reads within Hamming distance 2 were collapsed, with unmergeable singletons discarded. Reads were aligned against IMGT to assign V, D and J genes, CDR3 length and insertions or deletions at six rearrangement sites. Clonotype counts were normalized to sorted cell number within each subset before computing true diversity and Gini coefficients with the tcR R package. The overlap coefficient, calculated on TCRB nucleotide sequences, was used to quantify repertoire sharing. The clones in this table, taken by TCRdb from immuneACCESS, are in-frame only. Not every clone is retained; where verified, under half of the shortfall comes from an unresolved V gene, and the cause of the rest is unknown. Clone size and V and J calls were adopted from that table, with D and trimming inferred from the DNA. The sample records about 16,000 clones, about 70% of which are singletons. The ten largest clones capture approximately 0.8% of the sample.

Sequencing was done on a sample of stem cell memory CD4+ T cells from blood. In light of the paper, this sample's cell subset or site label describes: stem cell-like memory CD4+ T cells. The chain was built from TRBV7-9 and TRBJ2-3, with TRBD1 perhaps the D gene, on 6 matching bases. The receptor's source is a man aged 30-40 years with type 1 diabetes. The nucleotides read TGTGCCAGCAGCTCAGGACAGAGCACAGATACGCAGTATTTT. Its translation is CASSSGQSTDTQYF.